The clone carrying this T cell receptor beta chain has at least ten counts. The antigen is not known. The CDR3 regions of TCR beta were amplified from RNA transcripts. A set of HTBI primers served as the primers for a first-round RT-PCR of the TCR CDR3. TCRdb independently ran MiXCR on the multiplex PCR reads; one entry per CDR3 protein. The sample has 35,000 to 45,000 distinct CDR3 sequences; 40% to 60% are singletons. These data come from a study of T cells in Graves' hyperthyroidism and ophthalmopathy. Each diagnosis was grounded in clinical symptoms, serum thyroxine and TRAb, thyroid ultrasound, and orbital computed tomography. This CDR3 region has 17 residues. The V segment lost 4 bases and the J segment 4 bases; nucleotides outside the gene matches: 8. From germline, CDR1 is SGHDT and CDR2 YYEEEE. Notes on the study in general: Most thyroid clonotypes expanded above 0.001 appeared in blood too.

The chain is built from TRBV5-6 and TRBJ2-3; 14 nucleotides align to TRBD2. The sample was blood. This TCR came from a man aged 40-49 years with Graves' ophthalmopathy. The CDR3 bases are TGTGCCAGCAGCCCTGGGACTAGCGGGAGAGTATCAGATACGCAGTATTTT. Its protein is CASSPGTSGRVSDTQYF.